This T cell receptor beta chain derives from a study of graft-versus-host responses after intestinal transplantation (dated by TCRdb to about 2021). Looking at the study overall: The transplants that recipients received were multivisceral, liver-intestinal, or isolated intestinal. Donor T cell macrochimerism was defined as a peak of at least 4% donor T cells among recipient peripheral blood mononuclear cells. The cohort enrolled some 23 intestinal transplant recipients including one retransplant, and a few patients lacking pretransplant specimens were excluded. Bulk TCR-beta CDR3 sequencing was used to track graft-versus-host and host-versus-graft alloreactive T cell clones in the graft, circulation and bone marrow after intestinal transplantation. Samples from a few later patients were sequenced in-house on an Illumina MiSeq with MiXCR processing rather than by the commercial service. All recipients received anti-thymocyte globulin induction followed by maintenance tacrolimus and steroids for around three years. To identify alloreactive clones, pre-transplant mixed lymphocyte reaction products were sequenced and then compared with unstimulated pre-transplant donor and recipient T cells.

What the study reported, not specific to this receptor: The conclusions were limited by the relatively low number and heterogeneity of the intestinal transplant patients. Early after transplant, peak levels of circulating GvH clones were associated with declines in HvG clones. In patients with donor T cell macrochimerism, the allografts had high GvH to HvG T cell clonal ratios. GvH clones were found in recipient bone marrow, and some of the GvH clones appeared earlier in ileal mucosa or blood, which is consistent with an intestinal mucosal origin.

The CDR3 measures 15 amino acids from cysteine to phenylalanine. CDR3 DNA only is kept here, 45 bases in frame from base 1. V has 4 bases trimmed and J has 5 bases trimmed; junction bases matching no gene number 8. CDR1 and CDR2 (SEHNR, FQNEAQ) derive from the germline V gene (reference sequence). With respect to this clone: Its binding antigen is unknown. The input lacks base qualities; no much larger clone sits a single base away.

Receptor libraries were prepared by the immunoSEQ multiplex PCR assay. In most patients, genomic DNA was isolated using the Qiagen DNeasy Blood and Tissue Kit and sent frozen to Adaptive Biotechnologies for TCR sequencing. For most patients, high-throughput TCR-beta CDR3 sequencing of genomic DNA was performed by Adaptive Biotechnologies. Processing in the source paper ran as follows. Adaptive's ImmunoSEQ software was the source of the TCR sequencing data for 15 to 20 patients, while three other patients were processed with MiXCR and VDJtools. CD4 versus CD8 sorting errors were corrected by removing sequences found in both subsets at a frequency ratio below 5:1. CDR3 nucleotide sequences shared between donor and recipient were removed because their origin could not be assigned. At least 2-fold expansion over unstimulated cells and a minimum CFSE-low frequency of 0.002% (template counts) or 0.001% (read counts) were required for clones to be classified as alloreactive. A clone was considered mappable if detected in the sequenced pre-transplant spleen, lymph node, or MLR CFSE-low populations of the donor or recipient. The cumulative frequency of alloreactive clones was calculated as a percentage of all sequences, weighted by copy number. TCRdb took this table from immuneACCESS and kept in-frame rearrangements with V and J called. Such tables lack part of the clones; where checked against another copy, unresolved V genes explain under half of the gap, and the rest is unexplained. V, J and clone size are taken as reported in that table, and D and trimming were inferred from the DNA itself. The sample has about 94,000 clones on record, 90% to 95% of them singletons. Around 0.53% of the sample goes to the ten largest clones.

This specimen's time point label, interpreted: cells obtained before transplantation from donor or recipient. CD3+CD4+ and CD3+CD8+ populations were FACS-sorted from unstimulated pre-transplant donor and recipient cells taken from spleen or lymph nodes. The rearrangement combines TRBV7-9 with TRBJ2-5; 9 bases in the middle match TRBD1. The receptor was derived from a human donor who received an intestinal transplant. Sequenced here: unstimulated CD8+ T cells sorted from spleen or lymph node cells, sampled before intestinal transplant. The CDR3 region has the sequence CASSYRTGEWETQYF. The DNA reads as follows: TGTGCCAGCAGCTATAGGACAGGGGAGTGGGAGACCCAGTACTTC.